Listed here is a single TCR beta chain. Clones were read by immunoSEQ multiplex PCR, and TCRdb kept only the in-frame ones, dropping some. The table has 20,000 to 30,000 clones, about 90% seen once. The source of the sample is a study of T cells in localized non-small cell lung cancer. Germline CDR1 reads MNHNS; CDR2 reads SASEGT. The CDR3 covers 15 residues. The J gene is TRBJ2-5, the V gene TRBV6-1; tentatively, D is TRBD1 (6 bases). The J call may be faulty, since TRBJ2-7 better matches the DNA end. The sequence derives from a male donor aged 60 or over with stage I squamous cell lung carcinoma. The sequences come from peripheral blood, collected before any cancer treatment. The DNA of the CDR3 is TGTGCCAGCACTAAGGGACATTCGAGCTCCTACGAGCAGTACTTC. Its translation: CASTKGHSSSYEQYF.